This TCR beta chain was sequenced for a study of T-cell reconstitution after alpha-beta-depleted transplantation in children. General study findings and limits: A year had passed since transplant, and T-cell counts and diversity by then came mostly from newly produced T cells. Reported findings indicate that, about two months after transplant, alpha-beta T cells came from several hundred expanded clones, which were derived from non-depleted graft cells.

This clonotype appeared many times. Its specificity is not known. Trimming cost V 10 bases and J 4 bases, with 9 bases left between them. There are 11 residues in the CDR3. Germline V gives CDR1 SGHTS, CDR2 YDEGEE. Preparing the TCRbeta library involved the use of unique molecular identifiers. One entry per CDR3 protein results from TCRdb running MiXCR on the PCR reads. Of 200,000 or so distinct CDR3 sequences listed, 5% to 6.5% were seen once; the top ten hold about 5%. The specimen was PBMCs, collected before TCRalphabeta/CD19-depleted stem cell transplant. This chain links TRBV5-8 with TRBJ2-1; D is undetermined. The sequence came from a girl under three years old with combined immunodeficiency, due to receive a stem cell transplant. The CDR3 nucleotides read TGTGCCGCCCTTCTGTACAATGAGCAGTTCTTC. Residues: CAALLYNEQFF.